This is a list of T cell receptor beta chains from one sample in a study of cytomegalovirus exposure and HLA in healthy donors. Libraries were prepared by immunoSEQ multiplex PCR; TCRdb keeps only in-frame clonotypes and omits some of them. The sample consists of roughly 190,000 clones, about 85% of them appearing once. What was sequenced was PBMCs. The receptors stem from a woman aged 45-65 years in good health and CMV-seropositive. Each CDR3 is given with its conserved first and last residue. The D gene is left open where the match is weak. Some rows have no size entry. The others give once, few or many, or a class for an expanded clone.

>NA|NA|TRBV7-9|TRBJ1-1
TGTGCCAGCAGCTTAACACAGGGTTACACTGAAGCTTTCTTT
CASSLTQGYTEAFF
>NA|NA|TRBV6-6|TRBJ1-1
TGTGCCAGCAGTTACACTGACAGGAACACTGAAGCTTTCTTT
CASSYTDRNTEAFF
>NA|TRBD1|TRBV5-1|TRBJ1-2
TGCGCCAGCAGAAGGGGGCCGGACAGGGGAAGCGGTGACCGTGAGGGCTACACCTTC
CASRRGPDRGSGDREGYTF
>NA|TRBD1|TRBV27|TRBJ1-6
TGTGCCAGCAGTCCCCGAGGACAGGGCACATCACCCCTCCACTTT
CASSPRGQGTSPLHF
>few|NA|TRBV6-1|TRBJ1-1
TGTGCCAGCAGTGAACCTCTAACGCCCACTGAAGCTTTCTTT
CASSEPLTPTEAFF
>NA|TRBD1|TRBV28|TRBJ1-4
TGTGCCAGCAGTTCCGACAGGGGGTCGACTAATGAAAAACTGTTTTTT
CASSSDRGSTNEKLFF
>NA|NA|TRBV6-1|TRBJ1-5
TGTGCCAGCAGTGAACCTGGGAGAAATCAGCCCCAGCATTTT
CASSEPGRNQPQHF
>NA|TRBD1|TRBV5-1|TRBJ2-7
TGCGCCAGCTACGGGACAGGGTCCTACGAGCAGTACTTC
CASYGTGSYEQYF
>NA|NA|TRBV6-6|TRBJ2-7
TGTGCCAGCACCAACCGTGGGGGCGGAGACGAGCAGTACTTC
CASTNRGGGDEQYF
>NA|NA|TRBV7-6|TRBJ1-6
TGTGCCAGCAGCCGAGGGGGGGGGAATAATTCACCCCTCCACTTT
CASSRGGGNNSPLHF
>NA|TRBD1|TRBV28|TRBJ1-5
TGTGCCAGCAGTCCGATGGACAGGGGATCAGATCAGCCCCAGCATTTT
CASSPMDRGSDQPQHF
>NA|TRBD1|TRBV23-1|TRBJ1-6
TGCGCCAGCAGTTACGACAGGGTGAAAATCAATTCCCCCCTCCACTTT
CASSYDRVKINSPLHF
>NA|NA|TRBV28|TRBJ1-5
TGTGCCAGCAGTTTAGGGCAGACAAATCAGCCCCAGCATTTT
CASSLGQTNQPQHF
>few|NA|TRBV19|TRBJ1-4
TGTGCCAGTAGTATGTTGGGCCTTGAGGAAAAACTGTTTTTT
CASSMLGLEEKLFF
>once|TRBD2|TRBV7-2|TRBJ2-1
TGTGCCAGCAGCTTTCGACTAGCGGGGCCACAGGGTGAGCAGTTCTTC
CASSFRLAGPQGEQFF
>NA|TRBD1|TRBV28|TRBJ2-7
TGTGCCAGCAGTTCAGGGGGCTACGAGCAGTACTTC
CASSSGGYEQYF
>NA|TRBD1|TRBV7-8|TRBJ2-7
TGTGCCAGCAGCCTGACAGGGGTCGAGCAGTACTTC
CASSLTGVEQYF
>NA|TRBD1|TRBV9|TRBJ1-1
TGTGCCAGCAGCGAACAGGGGTCGGTCACTGAAGCTTTCTTT
CASSEQGSVTEAFF
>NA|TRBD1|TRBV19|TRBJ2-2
TGTGCCAGTAGTAAGGGACAGAGGAACACCGGGGAGCTGTTTTTT
CASSKGQRNTGELFF
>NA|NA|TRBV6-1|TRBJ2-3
TGTGCCAGCAGTGAAGGGCTGCGCACAGATACGCAGTATTTT
CASSEGLRTDTQYF
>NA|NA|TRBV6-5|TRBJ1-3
TGTGCCAGCAGTTTGGCCGACTCTGGAAACACCATATATTTT
CASSLADSGNTIYF
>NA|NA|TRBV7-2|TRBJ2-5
TGTGCCAGCAGCCCCCAGGGGCGAGAGACCCAGTACTTC
CASSPQGRETQYF
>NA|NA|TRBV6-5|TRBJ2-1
TGTGCCAGCAGCCTTAGGGGGGGTAACAATGAGCAGTTCTTC
CASSLRGGNNEQFF
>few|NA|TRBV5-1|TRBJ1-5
TGCGCCAGCAGATATACAGAGGGAGCAAATCAGCCCCAGCATTTT
CASRYTEGANQPQHF